Following are 19 T cell receptor beta chains from one sample sequenced in a study of regulatory T cells in long-lasting Graves disease. The time point was: persistent/refractory GD, antithyroid drugs over 5 years with positive TRAb. PBMC RNA was the source of the TCR library. Building of the TCR beta libraries involved iRepertoire HTBI primers and Arm-PCR of CDR3 regions. TCRdb processed the multiplex PCR reads anew with MiXCR; each CDR3 protein has one entry. The sample records over 350,000 distinct CDR3 sequences, around 20% being singletons. The sequences come from peripheral blood mononuclear cells (PBMCs), collected when the disease was refractory, from a patient treated with antithyroid drugs. The receptors stem from a female donor with Graves disease.

The J gene is TRBJ1-1, the V gene TRBV2; D unclear. The V and J ends lost 6 bases and 8 bases respectively, with 16 bases between them. Per germline, CDR1 SNHLY and CDR2 FYNNEI. The CDR3 extends over 13 amino acids. Written as DNA, the CDR3 is TGTGCCAGCAGCTTACGCCCTGCGGGGGAAGCTTTCTTT. Amino acids: CASSLRPAGEAFF.

This clonotype appeared many times. The chain joins TRBV6-1 to TRBJ1-1, with D possibly matching TRBD1 (5 bases). Germline V gives CDR1 MNHNS, CDR2 SASEGT. This CDR3 is 13 amino acids long. V lost 7 bases, J lost 6 bases, and 15 bases lay in between. The chain's CDR3 is CASNSLPGSEAFF. The CDR3 bases are TGTGCCAGCAATAGCCTGCCAGGGTCTGAAGCTTTCTTT.

For the CDR3, the DNA is TGCAGTGCTAGAGAAGAGGTTTACGAGCAGTACTTC. This encodes CSAREEVYEQYF. The genes are TRBV20-1 and TRBJ2-7; D remains ambiguous. V was pared by 0 bases and J by 4 bases, with 7 bases between. Germline assignment: CDR1 DFQATT and CDR2 SNEGSKA (reference sequence). This CDR3 contains 12 residues.

As regards this clonotype: This may be a read error, as it is one base from a much larger clone. The chain has TRBV27 and TRBJ2-7; D is undetermined. Trimming took off 5 bases at V and 0 bases at J, with 20 bases between the two ends. Germline V gene sequence: CDR1 MNHEY, CDR2 SMNVEV (reference sequence). The CDR3 extends over 17 amino acids. CDR3 region: CASSLPLGRQSSYEQYF. As DNA, the CDR3 is TGTGCCAGCAGTCTACCCTTGGGCAGGCAGAGCTCCTACGAGCAGTACTTC.

The table lists this clonotype with many counts. The V gene is TRBV7-2, the J gene TRBJ1-2; D is unresolved. The V end was cut by 5 bases, the J end by 0 bases, with 13 bases between. The CDR3 totals 15 residues. Germline CDR1 reads SGHTA; CDR2 reads FQGNSA. CDR3: CASSLNVGANYGYTF. In DNA, the CDR3 is TGTGCCAGCAGCCTTAACGTAGGAGCTAACTATGGCTACACCTTC.

This clonotype was counted a single time. This chain uses TRBV29-1 with TRBJ2-1; possible D gene TRBD1, 5 bases. This CDR3 has 18 residues. The V end lost 3 bases, the J end lost 0 bases, and 21 bases lay between the germline ends. Germline CDR1 is SQVTM and CDR2 is ANQGSEA. In DNA, the CDR3 is TGCAGCGTTGAGTTACAGGTTGTGCATTCTCCCTCCTACAATGAGCAGTTCTTC. It codes for CSVELQVVHSPSYNEQFF.

The sample holds a few counts of this clonotype. The chain joins TRBV5-1 to TRBJ1-3; no clear D gene. Germline V gene lookup returns CDR1 SGHRS and CDR2 YFSETQ. The V and J ends lost 0 bases and 0 bases respectively, with 7 bases between them. The CDR3 contains 15 residues. The chain's CDR3 is CASSLDWNSGNTIYF. DNA of the CDR3: TGCGCCAGCAGCTTGGATTGGAACTCTGGAAACACCATATATTTT.

The chain joins TRBV7-2 to TRBJ2-1; 11 bases align to TRBD2. J gave up 3 bases and V 5 bases, and 9 bases lay outside the gene matches. Germline loops: CDR1 SGHTA, CDR2 FQGNSA. This CDR3 contains 17 residues. CDR3 protein: CASSHHATSGDYNEQFF. The CDR3 bases are TGTGCCAGCAGCCATCACGCGACTAGCGGGGACTACAATGAGCAGTTCTTC.

The genes are TRBV7-9 and TRBJ2-7; 9 bases fit TRBD1. The CDR3 totals 15 residues. Germline CDR1 and CDR2: SEHNR and FQNEAQ (reference sequence). Trimming at V came to 5 bases and at J to 4 bases, leaving 9 bases not matched to a gene. This chain's CDR3 is CASSTRQGGLYEQYF. CDR3 bases: TGTGCCAGCAGCACGCGACAGGGGGGACTTTACGAGCAGTACTTC.

In its sample, this clonotype was seen a few times. This sequence joins TRBV6-5 and TRBJ1-3; 8 bases agree with TRBD1. Germline-derived CDR1 and CDR2 are MNHEY and SVGAGI. J was trimmed by 0 bases and V by 2 bases; bases with no gene match: 6. The CDR3 is 17 residues long. The CDR3 nucleotides are TGTGCCAGCAGTTACCTTCCCGACAGGGGCTCTGGAAACACCATATATTTT. Protein product: CASSYLPDRGSGNTIYF.

The V and J genes are TRBV11-2 and TRBJ2-7; 9 bases line up with TRBD2. Germline trimming cut 6 bases from V and 0 bases from J; bases unmatched to any gene: 9. CDR3 length: 16 residues. Per the germline V gene, CDR1 is SGHAT and CDR2 is FQNNGV. Here the CDR3 reads CASSQQLAGYSYEQYF. Here the CDR3 DNA reads TGTGCCAGCAGTCAACAACTAGCGGGCTACTCCTACGAGCAGTACTTC.

The chain carries TRBV27 and TRBJ2-7; 8 bases match TRBD2. CDR3 length equals 14 residues. Looked up from germline, CDR1 is MNHEY and CDR2 is SMNVEV (reference sequence). J was trimmed by 5 bases and V by 2 bases; bases with no gene match: 5. The CDR3 reads CASSLSGRFNEQYF. The DNA for the CDR3 is TGTGCCAGCAGTTTAAGCGGGAGATTCAACGAGCAGTACTTC.

This clonotype was counted at least ten times. J is TRBJ2-5 and V is TRBV12-3 or TRBV12-4, with 8 bases matching TRBD1. This CDR3 is 14 amino acids long. Trimming removed 2 bases from V and 6 bases from J; junction bases left unmatched: 5. The CDR3 is CASSLRTGTKTQYF. The DNA of the CDR3 is TGTGCCAGCAGTTTAAGGACAGGGACGAAGACCCAGTACTTC.

The chain has TRBV7-9 and TRBJ2-1, with a possible D match to TRBD1 (6 bases). CDR1 is SEHNR and CDR2 is FQNEAQ in the germline V gene (reference sequence). Trimming pared 5 bases from V and 8 bases from J, leaving 13 bases between. CDR3 length equals 13 residues. CDR3 protein: CASSPQGLHEQFF. CDR3 bases: TGTGCCAGCAGCCCCCAGGGGTTGCATGAGCAGTTCTTC.

The chain links TRBV6-2 or TRBV6-3 to TRBJ2-7; TRBD1 agrees at 9 bases. Losses at the gene ends were 6 bases for V and 2 bases for J; bases not matched to a gene: 11. The germline V gene has CDR1 MNHEY and CDR2 SVGEGT. This CDR3 comprises 16 residues. CDR3 DNA sequence: TGTGCCAGCAGGGGGACAGGGCAAAACCTAACCTACGAGCAGTACTTC. As protein: CASRGTGQNLTYEQYF.

As for this clonotype: This may stem from a read error, because a much larger clone lies one nucleotide away. This sequence joins TRBV12-3 or TRBV12-4 and TRBJ1-2; 7 nucleotides line up with TRBD1. The CDR3 sequence is 11 residues long. CDR3 sequence: CGSGYRGGYTF. Here the CDR3 DNA reads TGTGGCAGCGGATACAGGGGTGGCTACACCTTC.

This clonotype has only a few counts. The chain carries TRBV5-6 and TRBJ2-7, with 15 bases matching TRBD2. V dropped 4 bases and J dropped 7; count of bases not matched to a gene: 9. This CDR3 comprises 16 residues. From germline, CDR1 is SGHDT and CDR2 YYEEEE. CDR3 in DNA: TGTGCCAGCAGCCCAGGACTAGCGGGAGGGCCGAAAGAGCAGTACTTC. Amino acids: CASSPGLAGGPKEQYF.

A word on this clonotype: A junction end diverges from the germline sequence, so it may reflect a read error. This chain links TRBV7-2 with TRBJ2-7, with a weak D call TRBD1 (6 bases). The CDR3 covers 12 residues. Germline loops: CDR1 SGHTA, CDR2 FQGNSA. The CDR3 reads CASSLGPPGQFF. CDR3 in DNA: TGTGCCAGCAGCTTAGGGCCACCGGGACAATTCTTC.

A word on this clonotype: This may come from a read error, since a much larger clone is one base off. The chain links TRBV29-1 to TRBJ1-1; D perhaps matches TRBD1 (5 bases). Germline CDR1 SQVTM, CDR2 ANQGSEA. The CDR3 is made up of 12 amino acids. V shed 5 bases and J shed 4 bases, with 11 bases lying between them. CDR3 sequence (DNA): TGCAGCGTTAAAGGGGTCGGCACTGAAGCTTTCTTT. Translated: CSVKGVGTEAFF.